Detailed here is one TCR beta chain. The data belong to a study of blood T cell repertoires in COVID-19. Study summary: Both acute and convalescent COVID-19 samples were obtained from the United States, Italy and Spain.

The CDR3 totals 14 residues. From germline, CDR1 is SGDLS and CDR2 YYNGEE. V dropped 1 base and J dropped 6 bases, with 8 bases sitting between them. Clones were sequenced by immunoSEQ multiplex PCR, and TCRdb holds only the in-frame ones, with some missing. Of over 200,000 clones in the sample, 82% were seen once. Sample: peripheral blood. This TCR was sampled from a woman aged 40 to 49 with acute or convalescent COVID-19. V usage is TRBV9 and J usage is TRBJ1-6; D call uncertain. The CDR3 protein is CASSVSGSNSPLHF. The CDR3 DNA reads as TGTGCCAGCAGCGTATCAGGTAGTAATTCACCCCTCCACTTT. Full variable domain (outside the CDR3, taken from reference TRBV9 and TRBJ1-6): DSGVTQTPKHLITATGQRVTLRCSPRSGDLSVYWYQQSLDQGLQFLIQYYNGEERAKGNILERFSAQQFPDLHSELNLSSLELGDSALYFCASSVSGSNSPLHFGNGTRLTVT.